The rows below give T cell receptor beta chains drawn from one sample of a study of blood T cells in healthy people across ages. TCRdb itself ran the 5' RACE reads through MiXCR, one entry per CDR3 protein. The sample records 1.4 million or so distinct CDR3 sequences, around 40% being singletons. The sequenced sample was blood. Every receptor here comes from a woman younger than 35 in good health. Both conserved end residues are trimmed from each CDR3. The D gene is left open where the match is weak. Size tells how often a clone was seen (once, few, many) or the class of an expanded clone, and some rows leave it out.

j_gene	d_gene	v_gene	abundance	CDR3aa
TRBJ2-7	NA	TRBV29-1	few	SVAGRRYEQY
TRBJ1-3	NA	TRBV12-3/TRBV12-4	NA	ASSLWGGADGNTIY
TRBJ1-5	TRBD1	TRBV27	few	ASSPRGREQPQH
TRBJ1-2	NA	TRBV29-1	NA	SVDPGQYEGYT
TRBJ1-5	NA	TRBV4-2	few	ASSHPPGDQQGPQH
TRBJ1-2	TRBD1	TRBV6-4	NA	ASSAGTGVSYGYT
TRBJ1-6	NA	TRBV12-3/TRBV12-4	NA	ASSLIGPFDSPLH
TRBJ2-1	TRBD2	TRBV7-3	NA	ASSYGLAGRVEQF
TRBJ1-1	NA	TRBV7-2	once	ASSLASNAGFGTEAF
TRBJ2-7	TRBD2	TRBV12-3/TRBV12-4	NA	ASRLAGVGDEQY
TRBJ1-5	TRBD1	TRBV9	NA	ASSGGTGPNQPQH
TRBJ2-3	NA	TRBV4-1	once	ASSHEVGVRDTQY
TRBJ2-3	NA	TRBV12-3/TRBV12-4	NA	ASSPGLLKSTDTQY
TRBJ1-2	NA	TRBV5-1	NA	ASSPTEHNYGHT
TRBJ2-1	TRBD2	TRBV7-9	few	ASSLIGLAATYNEQF
TRBJ2-5	TRBD2	TRBV29-1	NA	SEGLARGETQY
TRBJ1-2	NA	TRBV7-2	few	ASSPRTVLYGYT
TRBJ2-7	NA	TRBV6-5	NA	ASSSSTGWSYEQY
TRBJ2-1	TRBD1	TRBV20-1	NA	SAPDRGNEQF
TRBJ2-3	NA	TRBV2	NA	VSVQGTDTQY
TRBJ1-2	TRBD1	TRBV6-6	NA	ASRTDRALSGYT
TRBJ2-7	NA	TRBV7-8	NA	ASSFGIDGDYYEQY
TRBJ1-4	NA	TRBV30	NA	AWGQLLSEKLF